The 11 T cell receptor beta chains listed next were all sequenced from one sample in a study of blood T cell repertoires in COVID-19. Assay used: immunoSEQ multiplex PCR; TCRdb lists only in-frame clones, some missing. Among around 440,000 clones, approximately 90% were seen once, and the ten largest hold roughly 12%. Sequenced input: peripheral blood. Source of these receptors: a woman in her forties or fifties with COVID-19, enrolled during active disease.

This sequence joins TRBV19 and TRBJ1-1; unclear D gene. The CDR3 extends over 17 amino acids. The germline V and J ends were trimmed by 7 bases and 1 base, with 22 bases remaining between them. Germline loops: CDR1 LNHDA, CDR2 SQIVND (reference sequence). The CDR3 loop reads CASTPGGLRSANTEAFF. The DNA of the CDR3 is TGTGCCAGTACCCCTGGCGGACTTCGGTCGGCGAACACTGAAGCTTTCTTT.

In nucleotides, the CDR3 is TGTGCCACCAGTGATTTCGGAGGCCAAGCGAATGGCTACACCTTC. Its translation: CATSDFGGQANGYTF. The chain recombines TRBV24-1 with TRBJ1-2; D is unresolved. This CDR3 is built from 15 residues. Trimming pared 1 base from V and 6 bases from J, leaving 14 bases between. Germline assignment: CDR1 KGHDR and CDR2 SFDVKD.

The V and J genes are TRBV7-3 and TRBJ2-6; D might be TRBD1 (6 bases). The CDR3 consists of 16 residues. The germline V and J ends were trimmed by 3 bases and 2 bases, with 11 bases remaining between them. Per germline, CDR1 SGHTA and CDR2 FQGTGA. The CDR3 spells CASSFRGGTGANVLTF. In DNA form, the CDR3 reads TGTGCCAGCAGCTTTAGAGGGGGTACTGGGGCCAACGTCCTGACTTTC.

The rearrangement uses TRBV5-6 and TRBJ1-4, with D maybe TRBD1 (5 bases). CDR1 and CDR2 (germline): SGHDT, YYEEEE. The CDR3 length is 12 residues. V was clipped by 5 bases and J by 5 bases, with 7 bases between them. The CDR3 region is CASSRQNEKLFF. CDR3 sequence (DNA): TGTGCCAGCAGTCGACAGAATGAAAAACTGTTTTTT.

The V gene is TRBV28, the J gene TRBJ2-1; TRBD1 might be the D (5 bases). This CDR3 has 11 residues. The V end was cut by 3 bases, the J end by 8 bases, with 5 bases between. Per germline, CDR1 MDHEN and CDR2 SYDVKM. CDR3 coding DNA: TGTGCCAGCAGTTTCAGGGATGAGCAGTTCTTC. It yields the protein CASSFRDEQFF.

The rearrangement joins TRBV5-1 to TRBJ1-5, with D uncertain. The germline V and J ends were trimmed by 0 bases and 3 bases, with 7 bases remaining between them. The CDR3 is 14 amino acids. The germline V gene encodes CDR1 SGHRS and CDR2 YFSETQ. This CDR3 reads CASSLDTFNQPQHF. The CDR3 region has the DNA TGCGCCAGCAGCTTGGACACGTTCAATCAGCCCCAGCATTTT.

This clone was seen only once. One end of the junction does not line up with germline, which may come from a read error. V and J are TRBV4-1 and TRBJ1-3; 7 positions agree with TRBD1. This CDR3 has 13 residues. CDR1 and CDR2 (germline): MGHRA, YSYEKL. The CDR3, as DNA: TGCGCCAGCAGCCAAGGGCTTGACAGGGAGAAACGTTTT. This translates into CASSQGLDREKRF.

The V call is TRBV3-1 (or the pseudogene TRBV3-2), the J call TRBJ1-2; 7 positions match TRBD1. V shed 5 bases, J shed 4 bases, and the junction held 4 bases outside the gene matches. CDR3 length equals 13 residues. Germline V gene sequence: CDR1 LGHDT, CDR2 YNNKEL (reference sequence). The chain's CDR3 is CASSSRGSYGYTF. The CDR3, as DNA: TGTGCCAGCAGCTCCAGGGGGTCCTATGGCTACACCTTC.

This chain joins TRBV7-7 and TRBJ2-5; 13 bases agree with TRBD2. Germline-derived CDR1 and CDR2 are SSHAT and FNYEAQ (reference sequence). Germline trimming cut 0 bases from V and 4 bases from J; bases unmatched to any gene: 8. The length of the CDR3 is 18 residues. This CDR3 reads CASSLATSGGVSIETQYF. CDR3 bases: TGTGCCAGCAGCTTAGCAACTAGCGGGGGGGTATCGATAGAGACCCAGTACTTC.

The chain has TRBV7-3 and TRBJ2-2, with TRBD1 matching 8 bases. This CDR3 has 15 amino acids. CDR1 is SGHTA, CDR2 FQGTGA, per germline. V was clipped by 2 bases and J by 4 bases; unmatched bases: 3. The CDR3 DNA follows: TGTGCCAGCAGCTTATTCGGGACAGGCACCGGGGAGCTGTTTTTT. This translates into CASSLFGTGTGELFF.

This clone was seen a handful of times. The chain is built from TRBV5-4 and TRBJ1-1; 8 bases agree with TRBD1. The V gene's germline CDR1 is SGHNT and CDR2 YYREEE (reference sequence). CDR3 size: 14 residues. J lost 10 bases, V lost 3 bases, and 11 bases had no gene match. The CDR3 DNA is TGTGCCAGCAGCTCGGGTGGACAGGGACTCCCAGCTTTCTTT. Translating it yields CASSSGGQGLPAFF.